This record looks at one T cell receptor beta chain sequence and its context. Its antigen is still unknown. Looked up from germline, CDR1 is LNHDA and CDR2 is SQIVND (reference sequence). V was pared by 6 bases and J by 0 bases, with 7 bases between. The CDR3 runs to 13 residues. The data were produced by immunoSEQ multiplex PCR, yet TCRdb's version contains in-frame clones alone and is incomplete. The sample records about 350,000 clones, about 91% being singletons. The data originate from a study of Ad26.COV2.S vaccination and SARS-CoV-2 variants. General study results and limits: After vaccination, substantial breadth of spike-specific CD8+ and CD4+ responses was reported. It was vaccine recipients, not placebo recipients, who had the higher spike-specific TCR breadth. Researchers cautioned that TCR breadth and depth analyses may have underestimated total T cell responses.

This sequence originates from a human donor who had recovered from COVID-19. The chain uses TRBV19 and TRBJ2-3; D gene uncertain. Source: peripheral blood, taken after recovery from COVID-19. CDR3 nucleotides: TGTGCCAGTAGACAGACTAGCACAGATACGCAGTATTTT. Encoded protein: CASRQTSTDTQYF.